Listed below are T cell receptor beta chains from one sample, sequenced in a study of blood T cell repertoires in COVID-19. The repertoire was sequenced with immunoSEQ multiplex PCR; TCRdb's copy has only in-frame clones and lacks some. The table records more than 250,000 clones, 70% to 90% of them present only once. Material for sequencing was PBMCs or T cells enriched from blood (not recorded which). The source of these receptors is a woman in her thirties who had recovered from COVID-19. CDR3s include the opening cysteine and the closing phenylalanine or tryptophan. D genes are given only for firm matches. Clone sizes are given selectively: once, few, many, or a class where the clone is expanded.

j_call d_call cdr3_length clone_size v_call cdr3_aa
TRBJ1-5 TRBD1 14 NA TRBV19 CASSITGGWQPQHF
TRBJ2-3 TRBD2 12 NA TRBV7-9 CATAGGTDTQYF
TRBJ1-3 NA 16 NA TRBV5-4 CASSLSGGSSGNTIYF
TRBJ1-2 NA 14 NA TRBV6-5 CASSPTGDEYGYTF
TRBJ2-3 NA 16 NA TRBV19 CASSRRQGQPPDTQYF
TRBJ1-2 NA 11 NA TRBV30 CAWSPPPGYTF
TRBJ2-2 NA 11 NA TRBV20-1 CSARDKGELFF
TRBJ2-2 NA 13 once TRBV11-3 CASSLDLSGELFF
TRBJ2-6 TRBD2 19 NA TRBV18 CASSPTRSARGSGANVLTF
TRBJ1-1 NA 12 NA TRBV29-1 CSVPRQGLGAFF
TRBJ1-1 NA 12 NA TRBV19 CASSIDRTEAFF
TRBJ1-1 NA 13 NA TRBV15 CATSRDRTVEAFF
TRBJ2-2 NA 15 NA TRBV14 CASSQVQANTGELFF
TRBJ2-4 NA 19 NA TRBV30 CAWSSPWTAKKLAKNIQYF
TRBJ2-1 TRBD1 22 NA TRBV5-1 CASSQGQEPRGPEVGFVNEQFF
TRBJ1-1 TRBD1 20 NA TRBV3-1/TRBV3-2 CASSRIPGQGGTLGPTEAFF
TRBJ1-5 NA 17 few TRBV19 CASIGTSAGYSNQPQHF
TRBJ1-5 TRBD1 19 NA TRBV6-2/TRBV6-3 CASSYTLGQGATDGQPQHF
TRBJ2-7 NA 15 NA TRBV7-2 CASSLGLGQTYEQYF
TRBJ2-7 TRBD1 13 NA TRBV6-5 CASSWDRGYEQYF
TRBJ1-1 TRBD1 15 NA TRBV5-1 CASSLARQGVAEAFF
TRBJ1-1 NA 14 NA TRBV5-5 CASSRQGLDTEAFF
TRBJ1-5 NA 18 NA TRBV4-1 CASSQDLGLSQVGQPQHF
TRBJ1-4 TRBD1 15 NA TRBV4-1 CASSQSGGEGEKLFF
TRBJ1-1 NA 15 NA TRBV3-1/TRBV3-2 CASSQGGQMNTEAFF